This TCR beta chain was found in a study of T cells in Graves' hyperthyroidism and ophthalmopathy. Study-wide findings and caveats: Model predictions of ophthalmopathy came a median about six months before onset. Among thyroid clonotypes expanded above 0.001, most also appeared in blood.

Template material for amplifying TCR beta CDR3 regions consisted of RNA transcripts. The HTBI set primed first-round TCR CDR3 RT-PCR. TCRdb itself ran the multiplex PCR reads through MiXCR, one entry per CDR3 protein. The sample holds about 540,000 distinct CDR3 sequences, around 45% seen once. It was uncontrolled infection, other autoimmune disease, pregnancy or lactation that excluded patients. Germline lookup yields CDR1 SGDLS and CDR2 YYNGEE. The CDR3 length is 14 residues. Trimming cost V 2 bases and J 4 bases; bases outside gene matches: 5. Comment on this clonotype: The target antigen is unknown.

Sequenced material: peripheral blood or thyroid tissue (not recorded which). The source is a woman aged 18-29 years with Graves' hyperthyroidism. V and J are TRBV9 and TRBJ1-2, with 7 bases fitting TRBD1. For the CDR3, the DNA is TGTGCCAGCAGCGTGAAGGGGACAGTCTATGGCTACACCTTC. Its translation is CASSVKGTVYGYTF.